Below are 4 T cell receptor beta chains sequenced from a single sample in a study of shared clonotypes between healthy human individuals. The method was immunoSEQ multiplex PCR; TCRdb's version includes in-frame clones alone and lacks a portion of them. Here the sample spans approximately 2.5 million clones, about 92% being singletons. Material: naive CD4+ T cells sorted from blood. Regarding subset: CD45RA+ positively selected. All receptors come from a young man in good health.

The V gene is TRBV18, the J gene TRBJ1-1; TRBD1 is a possible D gene (6 bases). Germline lookup yields CDR1 KGHSH and CDR2 LQKENI. CDR3 length equals 14 residues. V shed 3 bases and J shed 6 bases, with 14 bases lying between them. The CDR3 bases are TGTGCCAGCTCACCCCGACAGGCCGATGCTGAAGCTTTCTTT. Its protein is CASSPRQADAEAFF.

This clone was seen more than once but under ten times. Other DNA sequences of this sample code for an identical CDR3. The V call is TRBV10-1, the J call TRBJ2-2; D not resolved. CDR3 length: 12 amino acids. The germline V gene encodes CDR1 WNHNN and CDR2 SYGVQD (reference sequence). Trimming removed 3 bases at V and 2 bases at J, with 1 base between. As DNA, the CDR3 is TGCGCCAGCAGTGATAACACCGGGGAGCTGTTTTTT. This sequence encodes CASSDNTGELFF.

The chain is built from TRBV11-3 and TRBJ2-2, with 8 positions matching TRBD1. Trimming took 5 bases from V and 6 from J; bases not matched to a gene: 14. In germline, CDR1 is SGHNT, CDR2 YENEEA. CDR3 length equals 17 residues. The CDR3 is CASSKGGQGAKAGELFF. DNA of the CDR3: TGTGCCAGCAGCAAAGGGGGCCAGGGGGCAAAGGCCGGGGAGCTGTTTTTT.

The CDR3 region is CASSLAAGGSAGANVLTF. CDR3 coding DNA: TGCGCCAGCAGCTTGGCCGCGGGGGGCAGCGCTGGGGCCAACGTCCTGACTTTC. The J gene is TRBJ2-6, the V gene TRBV5-1; TRBD2 matches at 8 bases. The CDR3 loop spans 18 amino acids. Germline V gene data show CDR1 as SGHRS and CDR2 as YFSETQ. Unmatched junction bases numbered 7, after V lost 0 bases and J lost 2 bases.